The clone carrying this TCR beta chain came up many times. TCRdb recomputed calls from the 5' RACE reads with MiXCR, one row per CDR3 protein. The sample holds about 250,000 distinct CDR3 sequences; more than 3.5% are singletons and the top ten take under 20%. The data belong to a study of T cells after yellow fever vaccination. The clonotype comes from a man younger than 30 who received the YFV17D yellow fever vaccine. Source: PBMCs, taken 15 days after the yellow fever booster vaccination.

The CDR3 DNA reads as TGTGCCAGTAGTCCCCAGACAGGGGCCATGAACACTGAAGCTTTCTTT. It translates to CASSPQTGAMNTEAFF. The rearrangement links TRBV19 to TRBJ1-1; 8 nucleotides match TRBD1. Per germline, CDR1 LNHDA and CDR2 SQIVND (reference sequence). This CDR3 spans 16 amino acids. After removal of 5 bases from V and 0 bases from J, the junction contained 8 bases not matched to a gene.